These 14 T cell receptor beta chains were all obtained from the same sample, sequenced in a study of sequential checkpoint blockade in melanoma. Indicated treatment: randomized to nivolumab then ipilimumab (arm A) or the reverse (arm B). Data came from immunoSEQ multiplex PCR; TCRdb stores just in-frame clones and leaves some out. Among over 10,000 clones listed, around 68% were seen once. The sequencing here drew on CD8+ T cells sorted from blood (inferred from file names), taken from a patient given nivolumab and ipilimumab in sequence. The origin of the receptors is a human donor with melanoma.

The chain carries TRBV5-8 and TRBJ1-3; 7 nucleotides match TRBD1. Germline V gives CDR1 SGHTS, CDR2 YDEGEE. V was pared by 3 bases and J by 4 bases, with 4 bases of the junction left unmatched. There are 14 residues in the CDR3. As DNA, the CDR3 is TGTGCCAGCAGCTCCACAGGGGACGGAAACACCATATATTTT. Amino acid sequence: CASSSTGDGNTIYF.

The chain combines TRBV14 with TRBJ2-3, with D unclear. This CDR3 is 13 amino acids long. Germline V lookup: CDR1 SGHDN, CDR2 FVKESK. Trimming removed 4 bases at V and 4 bases at J, with 9 bases between. The DNA for the CDR3 is TGTGCCAGCAGCCCCGTAAGCGCAGATACGCAGTATTTT. Amino acid sequence: CASSPVSADTQYF.

The CDR3 DNA reads TGTGCCTGGGGACAGGGTCTCGGTCACAATGAGCAGTTCTTC. Its protein product is CAWGQGLGHNEQFF. This chain connects TRBV30 to TRBJ2-1, with TRBD1 identical over 8 bases. The trim removed 5 bases at V and 5 bases at J, leaving 8 bases unmatched. Germline loops: CDR1 GTSNPN, CDR2 SVGIG (reference sequence). The CDR3 covers 14 residues.

By share of the sample, this clone is medium-sized. The chain employs TRBV6-6 and TRBJ2-3; D is unresolved. This CDR3 is 14 amino acids long. The germline V gene encodes CDR1 MNHNY and CDR2 SVGAGI (reference sequence). Trimming shortened V by 6 bases and J by 6 bases, and 16 bases separated the two germline ends. This CDR3 is CASSPRLRWDTQYF. Here the CDR3 DNA reads TGTGCCAGCAGCCCGAGGCTTAGGTGGGATACGCAGTATTTT.

This chain links TRBV19 with TRBJ2-7; 10 bases map to TRBD1. After removal of 9 bases from V and 4 bases from J, the junction contained 12 bases not matched to a gene. In germline, CDR1 is LNHDA, CDR2 SQIVND (reference sequence). The CDR3 totals 15 residues. The CDR3 bases are TGTGCCAGCCGGAATAGTGACAGGGGGCTATACGAGCAGTACTTC. Protein product: CASRNSDRGLYEQYF.

This clone came up a few times. The gene calls are TRBV7-8 and TRBJ2-7; 13 nucleotides match TRBD2. The trim removed 4 bases at V and 0 bases at J, leaving 9 bases unmatched. CDR1 and CDR2 from the germline V gene are SGHVS and FQNEAQ. The CDR3 contains 18 residues. In nucleotides, the CDR3 is TGTGCCAGCAGCTCCCCCGGGACTAGCGGGACGATCTCCTACGAGCAGTACTTC. Residues: CASSSPGTSGTISYEQYF.

This clone was counted a few times. The chain is built from TRBV6-4 and TRBJ2-3; 11 bases match TRBD2. Per germline, CDR1 MRHNA and CDR2 SNTAGT. The CDR3 runs 16 residues. J gave up 1 base and V 0 bases, and 0 bases lay outside the gene matches. DNA for the CDR3: TGTGCCAGCAGTGACTCACTAGCGGGGGGCACAGATACGCAGTATTTT. Protein sequence: CASSDSLAGGTDTQYF.

This chain uses TRBV9 with TRBJ1-2; 7 nucleotides agree with TRBD1. V shed 3 bases, J shed 6 bases, and the junction held 5 bases outside the gene matches. CDR3 length: 13 amino acids. Per germline, CDR1 SGDLS and CDR2 YYNGEE. The DNA for the CDR3 is TGTGCCAGCAGCGCCGGACAGGACCATGGCTACACCTTC. Translating gives CASSAGQDHGYTF. Filled out from reference TRBV9 and TRBJ1-2, the complete variable domain reads DSGVTQTPKHLITATGQRVTLRCSPRSGDLSVYWYQQSLDQGLQFLIQYYNGEERAKGNILERFSAQQFPDLHSELNLSSLELGDSALYFCASSAGQDHGYTFGSGTRLTVV.

The rearrangement joins TRBV5-5 to TRBJ1-1; tentative D call: TRBD1 (5 bases). The CDR3 covers 12 residues. Germline assignment: CDR1 SGHKS and CDR2 YYEKEE (reference sequence). Deletions cut 4 bases from V and 6 bases from J, with 10 bases between. CDR3 protein: CASSPGGAEAFF. The CDR3 bases are TGTGCCAGCAGCCCCGGGGGGGCTGAAGCTTTCTTT.

The chain links TRBV19 to TRBJ1-6; D possibly corresponds to TRBD1 (6 bases). Germline CDR1 is LNHDA and CDR2 is SQIVND (reference sequence). V was trimmed by 6 bases and J by 9 bases, leaving 18 bases between them. This CDR3 has 15 residues. The chain's CDR3 is CASSLGGASGSPLHF. CDR3 nucleotides: TGTGCCAGTAGCCTGGGGGGGGCGTCGGGTTCACCCCTCCACTTT.

The CDR3 region has the DNA TGTGCCAGCAGTGACGGGGATTGGGGGGGGTTCTACGAGCAGTACTTC. Translating it yields CASSDGDWGGFYEQYF. V gene TRBV6-1 combines with J gene TRBJ2-7; 7 nucleotides agree with TRBD2. The CDR3 covers 16 residues. J lost 3 bases, V lost 3 bases, and 11 bases had no gene match. Germline V gene lookup returns CDR1 MNHNS and CDR2 SASEGT.

V usage is TRBV6-6 and J usage is TRBJ1-5; no clear D gene. The length of the CDR3 is 13 residues. The germline V gene has CDR1 MNHNY and CDR2 SVGAGI (reference sequence). V lost 4 bases, J lost 4 bases, and 8 bases lay in between. The CDR3 DNA is TGTGCCAGCAGTTCCTGGGCTAATCAGCCCCAGCATTTT. Amino acids: CASSSWANQPQHF.

V and J are TRBV12-5 and TRBJ1-5, with D unclear. The CDR3 extends over 16 amino acids. Germline CDR1 LGHNT, CDR2 FRNRAP. Deletions cut 0 bases from V and 3 bases from J, with 12 bases between. Written as DNA, the CDR3 is TGTGCTAGTGGTTTGGTACTGTGGGAGGACAATCAGCCCCAGCATTTT. Amino acids: CASGLVLWEDNQPQHF.

The genes are TRBV29-1 and TRBJ1-2; TRBD1 might be the D (5 bases). This CDR3 has 15 residues. The V end lost 4 bases, the J end lost 4 bases, and 19 bases lay between the germline ends. Per the germline V gene, CDR1 is SQVTM and CDR2 is ANQGSEA. The CDR3 region has the DNA TGCAGCGTTGGAACCGGGGGGGGAGGCGTCTATGGCTACACCTTC. This translates into CSVGTGGGGVYGYTF.